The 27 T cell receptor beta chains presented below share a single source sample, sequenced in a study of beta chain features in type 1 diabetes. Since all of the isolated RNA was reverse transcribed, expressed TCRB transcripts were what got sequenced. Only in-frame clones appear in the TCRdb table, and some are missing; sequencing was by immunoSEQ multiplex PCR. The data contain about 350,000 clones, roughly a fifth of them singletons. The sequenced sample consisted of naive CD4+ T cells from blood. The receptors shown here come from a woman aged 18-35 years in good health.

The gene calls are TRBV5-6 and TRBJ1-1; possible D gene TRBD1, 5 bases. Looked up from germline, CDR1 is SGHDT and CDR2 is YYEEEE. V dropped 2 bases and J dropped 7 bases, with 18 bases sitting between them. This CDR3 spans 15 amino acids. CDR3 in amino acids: CASSLGTAGRIEAFF. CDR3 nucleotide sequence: TGTGCCAGCAGCTTAGGTACGGCAGGGAGGATTGAAGCTTTCTTT.

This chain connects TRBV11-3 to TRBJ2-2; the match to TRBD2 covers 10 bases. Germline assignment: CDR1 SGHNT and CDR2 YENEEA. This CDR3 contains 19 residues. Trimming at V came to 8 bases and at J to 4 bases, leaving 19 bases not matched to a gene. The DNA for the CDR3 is TGTGCCAGCCAACGTCATGGACTAGCGGCCACGACAGTCACCGGGGAGCTGTTTTTT. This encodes CASQRHGLAATTVTGELFF.

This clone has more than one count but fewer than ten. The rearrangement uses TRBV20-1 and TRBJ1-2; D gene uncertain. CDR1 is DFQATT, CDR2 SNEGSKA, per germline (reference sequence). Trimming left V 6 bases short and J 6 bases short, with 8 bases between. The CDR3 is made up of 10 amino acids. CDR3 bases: TGCAGTGCCGCCCTACATGGCTACACCTTC. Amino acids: CSAALHGYTF.

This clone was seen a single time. The CDR3 sequence: CASTEAGGDNQPQHF. CDR3 in DNA: TGTGCCAGCACCGAGGCCGGGGGAGACAATCAGCCCCAGCATTTT. The genes are TRBV7-9 and TRBJ1-5, with D possibly matching TRBD1 (5 bases). This CDR3 contains 15 residues. V gave up 7 bases and J gave up 3 bases, with 16 bases separating them. Germline loops: CDR1 SEHNR, CDR2 FQNEAQ (reference sequence).

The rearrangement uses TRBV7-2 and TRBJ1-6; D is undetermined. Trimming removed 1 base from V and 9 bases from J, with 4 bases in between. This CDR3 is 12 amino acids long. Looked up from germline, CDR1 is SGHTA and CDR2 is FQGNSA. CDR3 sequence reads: CASSLVASPLHF. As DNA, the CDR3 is TGTGCCAGCAGCTTAGTAGCTTCACCCCTCCACTTT. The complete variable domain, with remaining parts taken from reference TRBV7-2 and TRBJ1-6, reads GAGVSQSPSNKVTEKGKDVELRCDPISGHTALYWYRQSLGQGLEFLIYFQGNSAPDKSGLPSDRFSAERTGGSVSTLTIQRTQQEDSAVYLCASSLVASPLHFGNGTRLTVT.

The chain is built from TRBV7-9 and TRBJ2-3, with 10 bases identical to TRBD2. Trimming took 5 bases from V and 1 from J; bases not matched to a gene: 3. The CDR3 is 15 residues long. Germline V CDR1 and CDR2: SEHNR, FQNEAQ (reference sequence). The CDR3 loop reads CASSGTSARTDTQYF. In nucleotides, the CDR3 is TGTGCCAGCAGCGGGACTAGCGCCCGCACAGATACGCAGTATTTT.

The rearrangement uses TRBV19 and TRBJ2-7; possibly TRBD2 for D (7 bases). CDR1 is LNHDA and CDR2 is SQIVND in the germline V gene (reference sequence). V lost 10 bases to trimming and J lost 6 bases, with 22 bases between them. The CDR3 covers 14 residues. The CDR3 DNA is TGTGCCACCCGGCGGGGGCCGACGATGATCGAGCAGTACTTC. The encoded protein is CATRRGPTMIEQYF.

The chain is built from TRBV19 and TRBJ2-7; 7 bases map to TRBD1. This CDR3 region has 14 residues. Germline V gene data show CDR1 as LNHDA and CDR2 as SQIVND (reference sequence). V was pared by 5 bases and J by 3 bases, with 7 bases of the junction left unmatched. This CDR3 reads CASSSGTEGYEQYF. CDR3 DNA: TGTGCCAGTAGTTCCGGGACAGAGGGCTACGAGCAGTACTTC.

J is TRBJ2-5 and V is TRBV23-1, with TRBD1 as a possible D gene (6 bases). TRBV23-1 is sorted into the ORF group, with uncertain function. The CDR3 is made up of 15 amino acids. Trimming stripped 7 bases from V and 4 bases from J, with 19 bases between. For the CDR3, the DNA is TGCGCCAGCATCCCTGACAGGCTTAAGCTAGAGACCCAGTACTTC. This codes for CASIPDRLKLETQYF.

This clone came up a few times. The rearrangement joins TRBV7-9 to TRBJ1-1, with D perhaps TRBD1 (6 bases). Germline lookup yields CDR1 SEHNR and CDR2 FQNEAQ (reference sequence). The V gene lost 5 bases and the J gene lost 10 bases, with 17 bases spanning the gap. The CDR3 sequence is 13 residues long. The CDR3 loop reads CASSPPPGQGAFF. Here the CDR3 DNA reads TGTGCCAGCAGCCCCCCCCCGGGACAAGGAGCTTTCTTT.

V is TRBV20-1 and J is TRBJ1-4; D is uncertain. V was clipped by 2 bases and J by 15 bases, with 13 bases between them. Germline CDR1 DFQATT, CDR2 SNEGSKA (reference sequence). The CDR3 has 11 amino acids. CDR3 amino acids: CSARQLHRVFF. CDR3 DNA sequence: TGCAGTGCTAGACAACTTCATCGGGTGTTTTTT.

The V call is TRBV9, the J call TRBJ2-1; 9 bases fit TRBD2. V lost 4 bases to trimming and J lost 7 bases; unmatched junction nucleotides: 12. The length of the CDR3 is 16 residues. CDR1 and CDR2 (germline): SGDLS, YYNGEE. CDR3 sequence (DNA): TGTGCCAGCAGCATATTAGCGGGAGTGACCGGGAATGAGCAGTTCTTC. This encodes CASSILAGVTGNEQFF.

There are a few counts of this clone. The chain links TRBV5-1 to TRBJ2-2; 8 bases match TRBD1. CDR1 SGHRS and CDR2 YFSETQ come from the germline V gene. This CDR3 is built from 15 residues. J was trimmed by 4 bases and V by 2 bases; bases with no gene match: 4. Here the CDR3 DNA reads TGCGCCAGCAGCTTTTCCGGGACAGGCACCGGGGAGCTGTTTTTT. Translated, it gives CASSFSGTGTGELFF.

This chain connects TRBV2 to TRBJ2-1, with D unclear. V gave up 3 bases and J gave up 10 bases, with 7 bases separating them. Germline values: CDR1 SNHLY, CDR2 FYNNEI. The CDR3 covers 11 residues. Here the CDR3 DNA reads TGTGCCAGCAGTGACAGGTCGGAGCAGTTCTTC. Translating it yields CASSDRSEQFF.

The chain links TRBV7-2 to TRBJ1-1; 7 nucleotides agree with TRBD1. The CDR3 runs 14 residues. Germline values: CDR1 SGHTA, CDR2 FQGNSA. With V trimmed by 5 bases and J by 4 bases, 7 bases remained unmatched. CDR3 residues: CASSPTGLGTEAFF. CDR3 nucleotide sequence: TGTGCCAGCAGCCCGACAGGGTTGGGCACTGAAGCTTTCTTT.

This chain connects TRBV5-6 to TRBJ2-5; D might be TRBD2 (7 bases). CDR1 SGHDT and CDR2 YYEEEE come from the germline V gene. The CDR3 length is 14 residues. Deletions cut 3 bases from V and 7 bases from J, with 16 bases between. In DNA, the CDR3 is TGTGCCAGCAGCTCCTTTGGAGGGGGGGTGACCCAGTACTTC. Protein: CASSSFGGGVTQYF. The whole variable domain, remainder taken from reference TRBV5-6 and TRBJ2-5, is DAGVTQSPTHLIKTRGQQVTLRCSPKSGHDTVSWYQQALGQGPQFIFQYYEEEERQRGNFPDRFSGHQFPNYSSELNVNALLLGDSALYLCASSSFGGGVTQYFGPGTRLLVL.

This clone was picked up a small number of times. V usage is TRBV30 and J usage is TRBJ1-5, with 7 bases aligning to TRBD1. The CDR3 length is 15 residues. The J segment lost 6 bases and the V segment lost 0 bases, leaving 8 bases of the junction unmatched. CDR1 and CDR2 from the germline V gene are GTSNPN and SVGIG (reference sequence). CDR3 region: CAWSVRDRFSQPQHF. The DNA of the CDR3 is TGTGCCTGGAGTGTACGGGACAGATTTTCTCAGCCCCAGCATTTT. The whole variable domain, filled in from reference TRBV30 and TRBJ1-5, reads SQTIHQWPATLVQPVGSPLSLECTVEGTSNPNLYWYRQAAGRGLQLLFYSVGIGQISSEVPQNLSASRPQDRQFILSSKKLLLSDSGFYLCAWSVRDRFSQPQHFGDGTRLSIL.

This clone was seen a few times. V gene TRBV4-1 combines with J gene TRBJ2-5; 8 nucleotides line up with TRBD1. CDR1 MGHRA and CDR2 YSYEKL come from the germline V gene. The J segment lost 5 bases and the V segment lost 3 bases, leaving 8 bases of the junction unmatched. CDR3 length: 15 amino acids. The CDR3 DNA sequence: TGCGCCAGCAGCCAGTTTACAGGGGGACTGGAGACCCAGTACTTC. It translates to CASSQFTGGLETQYF.

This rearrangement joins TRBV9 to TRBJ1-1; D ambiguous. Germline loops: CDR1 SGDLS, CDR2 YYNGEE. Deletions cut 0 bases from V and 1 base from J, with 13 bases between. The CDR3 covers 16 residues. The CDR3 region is CASSVGGMRPNTEAFF. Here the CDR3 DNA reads TGTGCCAGCAGCGTAGGAGGAATGAGGCCGAACACTGAAGCTTTCTTT.

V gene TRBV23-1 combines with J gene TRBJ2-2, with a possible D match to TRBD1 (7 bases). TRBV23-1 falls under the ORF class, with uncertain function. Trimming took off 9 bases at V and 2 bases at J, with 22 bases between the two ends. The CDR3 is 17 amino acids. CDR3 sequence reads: CARAQGGALFNTGELFF. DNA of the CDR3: TGCGCCAGGGCTCAGGGGGGAGCGCTCTTCAACACCGGGGAGCTGTTTTTT.

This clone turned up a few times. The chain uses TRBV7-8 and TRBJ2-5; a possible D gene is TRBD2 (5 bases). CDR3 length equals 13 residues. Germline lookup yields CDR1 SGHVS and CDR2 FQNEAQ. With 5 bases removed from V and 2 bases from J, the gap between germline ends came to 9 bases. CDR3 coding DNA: TGTGCCAGCAGCACAAGAGGGCAAGAGACCCAGTACTTC. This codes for CASSTRGQETQYF.

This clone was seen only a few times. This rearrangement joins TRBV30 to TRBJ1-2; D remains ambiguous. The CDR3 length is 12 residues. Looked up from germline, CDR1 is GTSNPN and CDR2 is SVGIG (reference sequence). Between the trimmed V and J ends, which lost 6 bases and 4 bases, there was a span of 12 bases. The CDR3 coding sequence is TGTGCCTGTGCCCAGGTTCTCTATGGCTACACCTTC. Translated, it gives CACAQVLYGYTF.

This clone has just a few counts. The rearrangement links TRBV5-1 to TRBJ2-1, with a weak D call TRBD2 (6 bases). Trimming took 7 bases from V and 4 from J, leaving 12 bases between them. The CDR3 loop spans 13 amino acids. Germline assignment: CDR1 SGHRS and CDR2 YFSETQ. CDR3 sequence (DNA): TGCGCCAGCTTAAGCGGGTATTACAATGAGCAGTTCTTC. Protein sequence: CASLSGYYNEQFF.

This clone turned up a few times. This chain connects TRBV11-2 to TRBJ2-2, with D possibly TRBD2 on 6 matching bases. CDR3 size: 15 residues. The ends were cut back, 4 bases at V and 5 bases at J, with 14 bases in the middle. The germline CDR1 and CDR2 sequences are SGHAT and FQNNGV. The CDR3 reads CASSSNGGRTGELFF. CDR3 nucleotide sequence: TGTGCCAGCAGCTCAAACGGGGGAAGGACCGGGGAGCTGTTTTTT.

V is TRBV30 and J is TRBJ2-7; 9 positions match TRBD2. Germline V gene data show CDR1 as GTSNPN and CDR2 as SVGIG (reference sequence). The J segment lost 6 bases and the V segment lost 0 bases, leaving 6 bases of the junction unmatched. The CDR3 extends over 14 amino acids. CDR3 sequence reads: CAWSVLSGSSEQYF. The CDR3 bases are TGTGCCTGGAGTGTACTTAGCGGGAGTAGCGAGCAGTACTTC.

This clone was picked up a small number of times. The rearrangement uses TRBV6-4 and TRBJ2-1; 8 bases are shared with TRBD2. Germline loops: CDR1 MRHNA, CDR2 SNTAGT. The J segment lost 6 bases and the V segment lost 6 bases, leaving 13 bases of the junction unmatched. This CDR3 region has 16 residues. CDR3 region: CASRTDSRGGLNEQFF. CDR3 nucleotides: TGTGCCAGCAGAACTGACAGCCGGGGGGGTCTCAATGAGCAGTTCTTC.

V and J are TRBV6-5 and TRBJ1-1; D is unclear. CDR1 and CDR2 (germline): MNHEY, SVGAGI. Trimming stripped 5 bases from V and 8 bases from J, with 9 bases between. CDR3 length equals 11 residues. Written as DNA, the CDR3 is TGTGCCAGCAGTCGCGAGTCAGAAGCTTTCTTT. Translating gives CASSRESEAFF.